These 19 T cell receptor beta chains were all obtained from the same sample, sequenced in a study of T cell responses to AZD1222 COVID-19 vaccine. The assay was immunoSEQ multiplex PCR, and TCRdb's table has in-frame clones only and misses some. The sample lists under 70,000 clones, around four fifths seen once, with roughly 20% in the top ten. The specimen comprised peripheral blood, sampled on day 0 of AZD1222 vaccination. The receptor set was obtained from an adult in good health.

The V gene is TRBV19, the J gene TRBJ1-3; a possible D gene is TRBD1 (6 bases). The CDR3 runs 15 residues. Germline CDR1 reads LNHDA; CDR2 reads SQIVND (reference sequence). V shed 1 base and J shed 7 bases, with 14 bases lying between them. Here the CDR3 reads CASSIGDTRWNTIYF. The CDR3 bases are TGTGCCAGTAGTATAGGGGACACTCGGTGGAACACCATATATTTT.

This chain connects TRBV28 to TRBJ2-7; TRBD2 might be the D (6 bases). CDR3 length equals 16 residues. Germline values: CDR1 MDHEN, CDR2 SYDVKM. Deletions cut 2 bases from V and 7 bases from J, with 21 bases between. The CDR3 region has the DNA TGTGCCAGCAGTTTACGCCCGGGAGAGGTGAGAGGTGAGCAGTACTTC. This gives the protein CASSLRPGEVRGEQYF.

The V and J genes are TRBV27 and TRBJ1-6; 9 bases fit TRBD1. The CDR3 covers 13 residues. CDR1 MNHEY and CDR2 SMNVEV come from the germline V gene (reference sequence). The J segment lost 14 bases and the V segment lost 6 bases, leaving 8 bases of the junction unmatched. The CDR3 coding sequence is TGTGCCAGCAGAAGGGACAGGGAGCAGACCCTCCACTTT. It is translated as CASRRDREQTLHF.

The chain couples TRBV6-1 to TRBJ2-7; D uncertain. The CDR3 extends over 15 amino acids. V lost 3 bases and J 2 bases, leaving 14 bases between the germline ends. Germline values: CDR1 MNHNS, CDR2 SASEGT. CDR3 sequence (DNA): TGTGCCAGCAGTGAGGCCCATACTGGACCCTACGAGCAGTACTTC. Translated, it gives CASSEAHTGPYEQYF.

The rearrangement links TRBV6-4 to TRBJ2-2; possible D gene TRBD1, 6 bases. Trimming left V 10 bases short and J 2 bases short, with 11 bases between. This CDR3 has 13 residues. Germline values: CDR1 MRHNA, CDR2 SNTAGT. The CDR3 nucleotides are TGTGCCACCCGGGACACTAACACCGGGGAGCTGTTTTTT. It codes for CATRDTNTGELFF.

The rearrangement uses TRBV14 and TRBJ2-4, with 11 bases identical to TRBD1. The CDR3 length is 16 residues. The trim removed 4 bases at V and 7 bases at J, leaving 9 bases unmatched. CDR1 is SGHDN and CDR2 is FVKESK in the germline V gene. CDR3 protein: CASSPSDRGLGNIQYF. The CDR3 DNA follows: TGTGCCAGCAGCCCCTCGGACAGGGGGCTAGGGAACATTCAGTACTTC.

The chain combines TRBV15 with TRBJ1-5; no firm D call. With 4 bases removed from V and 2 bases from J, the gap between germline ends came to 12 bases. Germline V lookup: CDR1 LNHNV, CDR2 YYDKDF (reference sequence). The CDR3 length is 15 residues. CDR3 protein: CATSTNSYRNQPQHF. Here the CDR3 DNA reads TGTGCCACCAGCACCAACTCTTATCGCAATCAGCCCCAGCATTTT.

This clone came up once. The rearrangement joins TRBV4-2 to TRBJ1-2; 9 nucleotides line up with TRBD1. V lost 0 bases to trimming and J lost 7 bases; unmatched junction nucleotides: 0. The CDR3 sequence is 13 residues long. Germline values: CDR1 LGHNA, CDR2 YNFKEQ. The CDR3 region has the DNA TGTGCCAGCAGCCAAGAACAGGGGGCTGGCTACACCTTC. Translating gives CASSQEQGAGYTF.

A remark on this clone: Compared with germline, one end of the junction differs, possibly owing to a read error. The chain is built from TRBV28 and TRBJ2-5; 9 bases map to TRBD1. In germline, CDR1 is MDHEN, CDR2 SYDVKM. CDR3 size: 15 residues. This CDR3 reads CASSITWTGDVKRNF. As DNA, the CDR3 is TGTGCCAGCAGTATAACATGGACAGGGGACGTAAAGAGGAACTTC.

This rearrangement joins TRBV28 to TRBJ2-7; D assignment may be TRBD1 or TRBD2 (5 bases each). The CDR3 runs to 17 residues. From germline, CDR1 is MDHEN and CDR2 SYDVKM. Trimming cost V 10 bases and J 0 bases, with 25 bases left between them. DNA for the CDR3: TGTGCCATACAAGAAATCGGGGCGGGCAAAAGCTCCTACGAGCAGTACTTC. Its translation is CAIQEIGAGKSSYEQYF. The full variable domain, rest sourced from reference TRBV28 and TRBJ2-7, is DVKVTQSSRYLVKRTGEKVFLECVQDMDHENMFWYRQDPGLGLRLIYFSYDVKMKEKGDIPEGYSVSREKKERFSLILESASTNQTSMYLCAIQEIGAGKSSYEQYFGPGTRLTVT.

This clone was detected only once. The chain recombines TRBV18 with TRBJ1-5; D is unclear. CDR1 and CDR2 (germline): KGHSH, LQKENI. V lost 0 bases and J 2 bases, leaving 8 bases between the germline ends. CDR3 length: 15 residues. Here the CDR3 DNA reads TGTGCCAGCTCACCACCGGGCCGGGGCAATCAGCCCCAGCATTTT. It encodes CASSPPGRGNQPQHF.

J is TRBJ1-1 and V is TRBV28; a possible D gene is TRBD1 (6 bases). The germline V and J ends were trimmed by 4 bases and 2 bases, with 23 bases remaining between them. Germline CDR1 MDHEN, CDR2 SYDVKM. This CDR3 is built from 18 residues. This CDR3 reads CASSSPSPEARGNTEAFF. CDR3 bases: TGTGCCAGCAGTTCACCCTCGCCAGAGGCCAGGGGTAACACTGAAGCTTTCTTT.

In nucleotides, the CDR3 is TGCGCCAGCAGGGGGTTCCAAACCGATGAAAAACTGTTTTTT. This encodes CASRGFQTDEKLFF. The chain carries TRBV5-1 and TRBJ1-4, with unresolved D. From germline, CDR1 is SGHRS and CDR2 YFSETQ. The CDR3 has 14 residues. Trimming shortened V by 5 bases and J by 6 bases, and 14 bases separated the two germline ends. The variable domain in full, with the rest retrieved from reference TRBV5-1 and TRBJ1-4, is KAGVTQTPRYLIKTRGQQVTLSCSPISGHRSVSWYQQTPGQGLQFLFEYFSETQRNKGNFPGRFSGRQFSNSRSEMNVSTLELGDSALYLCASRGFQTDEKLFFGSGTQLSVL.

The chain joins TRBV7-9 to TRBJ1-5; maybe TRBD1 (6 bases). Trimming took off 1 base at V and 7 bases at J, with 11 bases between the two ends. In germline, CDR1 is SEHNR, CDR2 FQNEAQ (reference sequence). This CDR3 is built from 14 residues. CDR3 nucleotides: TGTGCCAGCAGCTTAGGAGAGGGGGTACAGCCCCAGCATTTT. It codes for CASSLGEGVQPQHF.

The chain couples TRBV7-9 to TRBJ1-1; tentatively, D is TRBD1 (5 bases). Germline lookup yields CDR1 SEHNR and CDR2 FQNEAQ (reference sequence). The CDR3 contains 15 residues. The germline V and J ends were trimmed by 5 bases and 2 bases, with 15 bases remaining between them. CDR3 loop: CASSPGHRENTEAFF. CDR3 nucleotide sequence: TGTGCCAGCAGCCCAGGACACCGGGAAAACACTGAAGCTTTCTTT.

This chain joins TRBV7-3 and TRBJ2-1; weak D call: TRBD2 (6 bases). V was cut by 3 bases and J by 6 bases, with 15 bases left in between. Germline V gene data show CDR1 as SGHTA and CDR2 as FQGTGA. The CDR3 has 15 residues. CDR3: CASSFPDLGGNEQFF. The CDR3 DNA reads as TGTGCCAGCAGCTTCCCCGACCTCGGGGGCAATGAGCAGTTCTTC.

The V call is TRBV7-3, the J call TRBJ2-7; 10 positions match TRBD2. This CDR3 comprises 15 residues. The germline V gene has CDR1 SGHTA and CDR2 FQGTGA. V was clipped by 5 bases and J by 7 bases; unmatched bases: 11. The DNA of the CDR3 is TGTGCCAGCAGCCCTTCTAGCGGGAGAGCGGAAGAGCAGTACTTC. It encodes CASSPSSGRAEEQYF.

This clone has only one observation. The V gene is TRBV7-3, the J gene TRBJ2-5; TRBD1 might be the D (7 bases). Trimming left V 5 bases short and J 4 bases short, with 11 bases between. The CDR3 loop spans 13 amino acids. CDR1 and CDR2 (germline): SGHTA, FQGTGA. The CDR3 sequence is CASSQQGGETQYF. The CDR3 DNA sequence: TGTGCCAGCAGCCAGCAGGGGGGAGAGACCCAGTACTTC.

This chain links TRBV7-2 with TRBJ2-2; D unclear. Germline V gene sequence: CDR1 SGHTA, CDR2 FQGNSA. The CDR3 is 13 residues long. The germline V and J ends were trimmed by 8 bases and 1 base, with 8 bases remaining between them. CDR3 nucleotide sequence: TGTGCCAGCCGTGGGGAGAACACCGGGGAGCTGTTTTTT. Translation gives CASRGENTGELFF.